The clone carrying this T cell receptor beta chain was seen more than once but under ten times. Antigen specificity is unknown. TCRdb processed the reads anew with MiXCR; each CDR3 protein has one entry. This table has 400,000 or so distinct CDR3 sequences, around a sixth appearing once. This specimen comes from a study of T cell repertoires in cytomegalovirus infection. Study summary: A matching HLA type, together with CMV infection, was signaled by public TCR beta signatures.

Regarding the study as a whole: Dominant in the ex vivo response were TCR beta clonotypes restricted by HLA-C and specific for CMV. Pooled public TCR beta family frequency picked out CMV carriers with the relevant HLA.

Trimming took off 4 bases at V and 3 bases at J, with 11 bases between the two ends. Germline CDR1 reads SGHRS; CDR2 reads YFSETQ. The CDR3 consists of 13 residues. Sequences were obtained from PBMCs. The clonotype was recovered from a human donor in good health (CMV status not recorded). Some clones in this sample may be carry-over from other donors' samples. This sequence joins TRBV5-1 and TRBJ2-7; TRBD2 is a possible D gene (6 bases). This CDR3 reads CASSLRGDYEQYF. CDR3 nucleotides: TGCGCCAGCAGCCTCCGCGGGGACTACGAGCAGTACTTC.